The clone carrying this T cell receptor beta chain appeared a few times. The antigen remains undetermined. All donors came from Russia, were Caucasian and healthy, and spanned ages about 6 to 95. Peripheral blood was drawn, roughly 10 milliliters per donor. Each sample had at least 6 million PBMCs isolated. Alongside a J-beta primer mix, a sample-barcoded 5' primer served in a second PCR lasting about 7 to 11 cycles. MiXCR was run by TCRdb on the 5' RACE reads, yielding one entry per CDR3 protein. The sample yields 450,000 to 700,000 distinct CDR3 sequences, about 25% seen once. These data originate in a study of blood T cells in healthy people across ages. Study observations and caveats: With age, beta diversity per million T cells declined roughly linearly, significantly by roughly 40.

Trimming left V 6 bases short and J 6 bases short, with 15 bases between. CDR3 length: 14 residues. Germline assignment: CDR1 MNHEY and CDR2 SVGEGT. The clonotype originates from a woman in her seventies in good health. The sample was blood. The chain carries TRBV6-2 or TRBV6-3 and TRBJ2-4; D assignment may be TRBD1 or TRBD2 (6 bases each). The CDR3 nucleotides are TGTGCCAGCAGCTCCCCCGGAGGGGGAAACATTCAGTACTTC. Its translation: CASSSPGGGNIQYF.